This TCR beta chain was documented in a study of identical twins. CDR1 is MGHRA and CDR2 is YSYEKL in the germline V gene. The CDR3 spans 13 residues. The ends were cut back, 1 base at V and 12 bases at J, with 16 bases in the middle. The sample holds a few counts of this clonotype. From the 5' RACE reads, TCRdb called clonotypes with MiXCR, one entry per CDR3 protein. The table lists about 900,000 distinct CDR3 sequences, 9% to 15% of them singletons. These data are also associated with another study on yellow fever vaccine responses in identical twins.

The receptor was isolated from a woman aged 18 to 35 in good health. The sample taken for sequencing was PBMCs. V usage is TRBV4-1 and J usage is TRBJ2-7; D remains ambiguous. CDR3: CASSQVLESFRYF. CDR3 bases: TGCGCCAGCAGCCAAGTGTTAGAGAGCTTCAGGTACTTC.